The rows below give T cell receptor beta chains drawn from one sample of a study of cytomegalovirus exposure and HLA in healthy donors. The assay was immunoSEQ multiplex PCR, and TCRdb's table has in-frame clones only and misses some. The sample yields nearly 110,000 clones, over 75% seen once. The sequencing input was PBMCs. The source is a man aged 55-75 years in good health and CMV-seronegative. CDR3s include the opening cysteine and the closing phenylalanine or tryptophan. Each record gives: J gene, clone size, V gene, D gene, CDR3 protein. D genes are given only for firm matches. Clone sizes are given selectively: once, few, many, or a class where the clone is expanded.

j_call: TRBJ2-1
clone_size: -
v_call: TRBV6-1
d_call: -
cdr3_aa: CASSGQVFPNEQFF

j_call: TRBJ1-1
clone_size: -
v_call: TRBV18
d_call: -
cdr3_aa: CASSPVLTENTEAFF

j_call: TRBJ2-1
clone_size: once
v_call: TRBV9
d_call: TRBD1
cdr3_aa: CASSVRGQGSYNEQFF

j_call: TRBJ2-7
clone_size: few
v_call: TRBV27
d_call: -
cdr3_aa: CASSFVGDLSYEQYF

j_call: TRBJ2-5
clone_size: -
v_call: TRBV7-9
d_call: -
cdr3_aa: CASTGWETQYF

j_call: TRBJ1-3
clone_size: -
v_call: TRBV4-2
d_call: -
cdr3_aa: CASSRSSRDSGNTIYF

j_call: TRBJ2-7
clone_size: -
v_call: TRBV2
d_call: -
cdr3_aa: CASSLTGTSGWRDEQYF

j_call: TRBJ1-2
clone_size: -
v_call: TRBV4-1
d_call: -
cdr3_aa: CASSQGPSANYGYTF

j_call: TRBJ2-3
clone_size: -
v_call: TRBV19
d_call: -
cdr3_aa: CASRGVDTQYF

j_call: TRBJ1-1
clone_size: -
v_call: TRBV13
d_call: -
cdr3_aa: CASSLGLGGTEAFF

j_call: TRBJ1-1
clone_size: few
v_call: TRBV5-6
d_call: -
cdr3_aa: CASSLRTEAFF

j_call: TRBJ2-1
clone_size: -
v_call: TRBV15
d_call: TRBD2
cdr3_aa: CATSRDPLAAGVRANEQFF

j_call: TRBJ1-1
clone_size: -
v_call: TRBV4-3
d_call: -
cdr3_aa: CASSQDVGVEGTEAFF

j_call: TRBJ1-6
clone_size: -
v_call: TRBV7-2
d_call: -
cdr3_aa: CASSLGGVNSPLHF

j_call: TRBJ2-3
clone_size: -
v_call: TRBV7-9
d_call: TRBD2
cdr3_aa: CASSLLAGGTDTQYF

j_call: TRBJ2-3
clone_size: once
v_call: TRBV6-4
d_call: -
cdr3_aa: CASSDGGRPDTQYF

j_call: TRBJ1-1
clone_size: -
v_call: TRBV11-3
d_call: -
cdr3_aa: CASSQPGGGGEAFF

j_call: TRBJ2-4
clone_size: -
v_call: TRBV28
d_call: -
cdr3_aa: CASSPLGQGNIQYF

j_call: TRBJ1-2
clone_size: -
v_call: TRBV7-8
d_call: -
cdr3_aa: CASSYSTGLGYGYTF

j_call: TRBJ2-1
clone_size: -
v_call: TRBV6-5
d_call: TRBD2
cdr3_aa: CASKAGLTNEQFF

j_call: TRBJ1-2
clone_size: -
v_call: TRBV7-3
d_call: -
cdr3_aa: CASSLGGGGYGYTF

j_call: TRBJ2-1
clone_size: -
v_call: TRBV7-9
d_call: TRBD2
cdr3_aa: CASSLFVVAGGHEQFF

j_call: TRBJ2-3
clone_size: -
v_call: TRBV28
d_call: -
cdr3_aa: CASSLFQGSTDTQYF

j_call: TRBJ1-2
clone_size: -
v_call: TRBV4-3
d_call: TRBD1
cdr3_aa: CASSQVFRDRGRGYGYTF

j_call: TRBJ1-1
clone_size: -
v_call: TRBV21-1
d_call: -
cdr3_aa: CASSKGGSVCRMNTEAFF

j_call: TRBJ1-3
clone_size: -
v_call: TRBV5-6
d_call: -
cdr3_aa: CASSTIRGSGNTIYF

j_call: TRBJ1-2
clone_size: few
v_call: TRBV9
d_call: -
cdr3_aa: CASSVDISPNYGYTF

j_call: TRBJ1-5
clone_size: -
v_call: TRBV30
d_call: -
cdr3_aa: CAWSDPGGYTQPQHF

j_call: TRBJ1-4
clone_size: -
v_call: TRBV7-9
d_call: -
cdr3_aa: CASSLGTIANEKLFF

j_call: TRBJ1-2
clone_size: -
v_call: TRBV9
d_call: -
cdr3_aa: CASSVVSGGLGGYTF

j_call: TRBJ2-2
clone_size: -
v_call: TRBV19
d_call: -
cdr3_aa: CASSIVFKSRPNTGELFF

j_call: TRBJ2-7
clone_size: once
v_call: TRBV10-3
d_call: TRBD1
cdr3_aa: CAIRTGGEEQYF

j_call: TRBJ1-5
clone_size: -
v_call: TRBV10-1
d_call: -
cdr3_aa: CALSQAYSNQPQHF

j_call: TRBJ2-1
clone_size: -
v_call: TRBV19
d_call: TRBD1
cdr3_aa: CASSIDYRGEQFF

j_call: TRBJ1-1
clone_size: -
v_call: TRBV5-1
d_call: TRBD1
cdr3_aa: CASSPGTGGFRAFF

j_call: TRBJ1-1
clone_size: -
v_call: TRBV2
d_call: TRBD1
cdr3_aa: CARGQEAFF

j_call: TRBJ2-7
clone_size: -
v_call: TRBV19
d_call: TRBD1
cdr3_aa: CASSMWGQSAYEQYF

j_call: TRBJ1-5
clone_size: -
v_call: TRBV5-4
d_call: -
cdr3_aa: CASSSGRGGQPQHF

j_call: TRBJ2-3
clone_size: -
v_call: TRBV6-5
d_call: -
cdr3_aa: CASSYGPVTDTQYF

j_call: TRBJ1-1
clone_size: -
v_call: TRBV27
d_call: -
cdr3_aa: CATGRAGTGNTEAFF

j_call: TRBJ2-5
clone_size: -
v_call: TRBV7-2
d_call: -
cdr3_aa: CASSRQIQETQYF